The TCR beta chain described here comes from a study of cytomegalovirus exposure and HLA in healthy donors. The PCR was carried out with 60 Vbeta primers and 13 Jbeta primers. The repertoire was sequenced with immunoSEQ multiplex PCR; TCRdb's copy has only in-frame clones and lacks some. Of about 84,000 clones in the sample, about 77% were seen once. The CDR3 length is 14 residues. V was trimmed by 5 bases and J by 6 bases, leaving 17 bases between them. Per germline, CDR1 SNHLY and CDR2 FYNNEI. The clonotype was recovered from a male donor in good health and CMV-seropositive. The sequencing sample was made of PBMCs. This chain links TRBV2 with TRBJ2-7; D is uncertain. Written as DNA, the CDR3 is TGTGCCAGCAGTAATCCCTTCGGCGGCGCCGAGCAGTACTTC. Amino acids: CASSNPFGGAEQYF.